This T cell receptor beta chain was sequenced during a study of OX40 agonist ivuxolimab in advanced cancers. Study details: Head and neck, renal cell, melanoma or hepatocellular carcinoma were the cancers that dose-escalation patients had.

Measured with immunoSEQ multiplex PCR; TCRdb has only the in-frame clones, and not every one. Of tens of thousands of clones in the sample, nearly 85% were seen once. General study points: Among patients with partial responses at 0.1-3.0 mg/kg, clonal expansion was among the lowest. Researchers report that CD8+ T cells had, on average, more expanded clones than CD4+.

The CDR3 is 12 residues long. Per germline, CDR1 MDHEN and CDR2 SYDVKM. Trimming pared 5 bases from V and 8 bases from J, leaving 12 bases between. As concerns this clone: What it recognizes is unknown.

The source is an adult with an advanced solid tumor such as melanoma, head and neck, liver or kidney cancer. V is TRBV28 and J is TRBJ1-2; TRBD1 is a possible D gene (5 bases). The source was CD4+ or CD8+ T cells sorted from blood, collected in a trial of the OX40 agonist ivuxolimab. This chain's CDR3 is CASSLGGTGYTF. CDR3 in DNA: TGTGCCAGCAGTCTGGGGGGTACCGGCTACACCTTC.